This T cell receptor beta chain is from a study of blood T cell repertoires in COVID-19. Looking at the study overall: T cells, B-cell-depleted T cells, or PBMCs provided the cDNA or gDNA that served as material.

There are 16 residues in the CDR3. V was shortened by 4 bases and J by 5 bases, with 19 bases between the two germline ends. Germline V gives CDR1 LGHDT, CDR2 YNNKEL (reference sequence). The authors' processing: For nucleated cells, counts were estimated from reference gene primer amplification. Clones were sequenced by immunoSEQ multiplex PCR, and TCRdb holds only the in-frame ones, with some missing. V, J and clone size reflect that table, while D and trimming were determined from the DNA. The sample carries about 130,000 clones, 70% to 80% recorded once. Material for sequencing was peripheral blood. The clonotype was recovered from a human donor in a cohort sampled during active COVID-19. V gene TRBV3-1 (or the pseudogene TRBV3-2) combines with J gene TRBJ2-3; perhaps TRBD2 as D (6 bases). This CDR3 is CASSRGSGPFEDTQYF. For the CDR3, the DNA is TGTGCCAGCAGCCGAGGGAGCGGGCCCTTCGAAGATACGCAGTATTTT.